This T cell receptor beta chain stems from a study of blood T cells in healthy people across ages (dated by TCRdb to 2014 to 2015). About the full investigation: Template switching captured roughly one uniquely barcoded TCR beta cDNA molecule per two T cells in model experiments. Using deep sequencing normalized with unique cDNA molecular identifiers, the study measured how TCR beta repertoire diversity changes with age. Four age groups were formed from the donors: young (average roughly 15 years), middle-aged (more than 35), aged (about 62) and long-lived (82). Donors of different ages were randomly distributed across sequencing lanes to avoid experimental bias. For two donors (one aged 18 to 29 and one aged 80 or older), the study analyzed two additional independent replicas of 1 million unique cDNA reads from the same blood draw. Broader findings and caveats from the paper: Compared with the aged group, more naive CD4+ T cells, fewer expanded clones and increased TCR diversity were shown by the long-lived group, suggesting age selection. Donor CMV infection status was unknown, potentially confounding age-related changes in expanded clonotypes. There was a strong correlation between observed TCR beta diversity and the percentage of naive T cells measured by flow cytometry. Bulk unsorted PBMC profiling prevented conclusive comparison of naive and antigen-experienced compartments. Estimates of total diversity based on one million sequenced T cells were considered lower bounds and underestimates. As age increased, observed TCR beta diversity per million T cells dropped in a roughly linear way, and a significant reduction was already evident by age about 40.

This clonotype was seen just once. No cognate antigen has been identified for it. Within one base of it there is no much larger clone, and no base qualities were kept. One read yields weak evidence. The 39 donors, aged roughly 6 to 95 years, were systemically healthy Caucasian individuals from Russia. Each donor gave around 9 milliliters of peripheral blood, collected into EDTA-treated Vacutainer tubes. PBMCs were isolated by Ficoll-Paque density-gradient centrifugation, with at least 6.5 million obtained per sample. Trizol reagent was used to extract total RNA from PBMCs, with at least 6 micrograms per sample. The percentages of naive CD45RAhigh/CD27high T cells were determined by flow cytometry on a PBMC aliquot from every donor. Its CDR3 holds 15 amino acids, cysteine through phenylalanine. Only the CDR3 portion is preserved as DNA: 45 bases, with reading frame beginning at the first base. Taken from the germline V gene, the CDR1 and CDR2 loops are MNHEY and SVGAGI. Cut back by 2 bases and 2 bases, the V and J ends lie 10 bases apart.

To prepare the library, 5' RACE was applied. Sequencing was carried out with an Illumina HiSeq 2500. A second PCR of about 6 to 11 cycles was run with a J-beta primer mix and a sample-barcoded 5' primer. A unique molecular identifier was introduced onto each TCR beta cDNA molecule by a template-switch 5' adaptor carrying 12 random nucleotides. At least 2.5 million CDR3-containing paired-end reads were obtained from each sample. All of the RNA was converted into first-strand cDNA using the Mint cDNA synthesis kit, with a TRBC-specific oligonucleotide serving as the primer. All cDNA was treated with uracil-DNA glycosylase and then went through a first 18-cycle PCR with the universal primers M1SS and BC2_uni_R. In the original analysis: For normalization, 1 million high-quality reads, each with a distinct molecular identifier, were randomly selected from each sample. Reads with shared molecular identifiers were discarded instead of being binned into consensus sequences. CDR3 identification, clonotype clustering and error correction used MiTCR with a Q25 quality threshold and the strictest error-elimination algorithm. A nonparametric unseen species model with Euler transformation was used to estimate a lower bound on total TCR beta diversity. TCRdb applied fastp at Q25 and MiXCR to the public reads, then kept only in-frame beta chains. Each CDR3 protein appears once, grouped with its most common genes and DNA. These V and J calls derive from TCRdb rather than the authors' analysis. Within this sample are about 680,000 distinct CDR3 sequences, with around 48% of them counted one time only. The ten largest account for roughly 31% of the sample.

The chain links TRBV6-5 with TRBJ2-1; the D segment could be TRBD1, given 6 matching bases. Sequenced material: blood. The TCR was taken from a woman in her sixties or seventies in good health. The DNA sequence is TGTGCCAGCAGTTACGTGACAGGAGCCTACAATGAGCAGTTCTTC. This gives the protein CASSYVTGAYNEQFF.